Shown below are 18 T cell receptor beta chains from a single sample sequenced in a study of blood T cells in healthy people across ages (dated by TCRdb to 2013 to 2016). The library was prepared using 5' RACE. Sequencing was carried out with an Illumina HiSeq 2500. A second PCR of about 6 to 11 cycles was performed with a sample-barcoded 5' primer and a J-beta primer mix. The public sequencing data were trimmed at Q25 with fastp and processed into clonotypes with MiXCR by TCRdb, which kept only in-frame beta chains. Each CDR3 protein appears once, grouped with its most common genes and DNA. The sample contains approximately 810,000 distinct CDR3 sequences, around 26% of them found a single time. The ten largest account for around 15% of the sample. Sample: blood. The source of these receptors is a woman of 80 years or more in good health.

This clonotype was recorded many times. V is TRBV6-2 or TRBV6-3 and J is TRBJ1-2; 7 bases line up with TRBD1. The CDR3 has 13 residues. Unmatched junction bases numbered 4, after V lost 2 bases and J lost 7 bases. Per germline, CDR1 MNHEY and CDR2 SVGEGT. The chain's CDR3 is CASSYRQGGGYTF. For the CDR3, the DNA is TGTGCCAGCAGTTACAGACAGGGAGGTGGCTACACCTTC.

The table lists this clonotype with many counts. The chain employs TRBV29-1 and TRBJ2-6; D is uncertain. V was cut by 6 bases and J by 2 bases, with 14 bases left in between. CDR1 and CDR2 from the germline V gene are SQVTM and ANQGSEA. The CDR3 runs 15 residues. Here the CDR3 reads CSVQLNMAGANVLTF. Written as DNA, the CDR3 is TGCAGCGTACAGCTTAACATGGCTGGGGCCAACGTCCTGACTTTC.

With regard to this clonotype: A read error may explain this, as a much larger clone is one base away. V and J are TRBV20-1 and TRBJ2-5; TRBD2 matches at 9 bases. After removal of 3 bases from V and 13 bases from J, the junction contained 21 bases not matched to a gene. The CDR3 extends over 16 amino acids. CDR1 DFQATT and CDR2 SNEGSKA come from the germline V gene (reference sequence). CDR3 in DNA: TGCAGTGCTAGGGGGCGGGGGGGCCGAAACGGGTACGAGCGGTACTTC. Protein product: CSARGRGGRNGYERYF.

In this sample, this clonotype turned up many times. CDR3 sequence reads: CASSYRIQETQYF. In DNA, the CDR3 is TGTGCCAGCAGCTATCGTATACAAGAGACCCAGTACTTC. The chain recombines TRBV11-2 with TRBJ2-5; no definite D call. The CDR3 sequence is 13 residues long. V lost 4 bases to trimming and J lost 2 bases, with 8 bases between them. Germline V lookup: CDR1 SGHAT, CDR2 FQNNGV.

This chain joins TRBV6-2 or TRBV6-3 and TRBJ1-5, with TRBD1 as a possible D gene (6 bases). The CDR3 totals 17 residues. Trimming took 2 bases from V and 2 from J, leaving 16 bases between them. From germline, CDR1 is MNHEY and CDR2 SVGEGT. Here the CDR3 reads CASSYAQTGTGNQPQHF. DNA for the CDR3: TGTGCCAGCAGTTACGCACAAACAGGGACGGGCAATCAGCCCCAGCATTTT.

This clonotype came up many times. The chain combines TRBV7-2 with TRBJ2-1; D gene uncertain. CDR1 is SGHTA and CDR2 is FQGNSA in the germline V gene. V was shortened by 2 bases and J by 9 bases, with 8 bases between the two germline ends. CDR3 length equals 12 residues. CDR3 region: CASSLTQSEQFF. The CDR3, as DNA: TGTGCCAGCAGCTTAACGCAGTCTGAGCAGTTCTTC.

As regards this clonotype: A clone one base away is much larger, so this may be a read error. This chain joins TRBV4-3 and TRBJ2-3; unclear D gene. Trimming took off 2 bases at V and 6 bases at J, with 9 bases between the two ends. Germline V gives CDR1 LGHNA, CDR2 YSLEER. The CDR3 has 13 residues. The CDR3 reads CASSQRLGDTQYF. In DNA form, the CDR3 reads TGCGCCAGCAGCCAAAGGCTGGGGGATACGCAGTATTTT.

This clonotype was counted many times. The chain couples TRBV7-2 to TRBJ2-5; D is possibly TRBD1 (6 bases). The CDR3 runs to 15 residues. Germline CDR1 and CDR2: SGHTA and FQGNSA. The ends were cut back, 6 bases at V and 1 base at J, with 15 bases in the middle. CDR3 in amino acids: CASSSTRGIQETQYF. For the CDR3, the DNA is TGTGCCAGCAGTTCTACCAGGGGAATCCAAGAGACCCAGTACTTC.

Note on this clonotype: A read error may be the cause here, since a much bigger clone is one base away. The rearrangement joins TRBV20-1 to TRBJ1-2; D might be TRBD1 (5 bases). CDR3 length equals 15 residues. Trimming took off 0 bases at V and 2 bases at J, with 13 bases between the two ends. CDR1 and CDR2 from the germline V gene are DFQATT and SNEGSKA (reference sequence). The DNA for the CDR3 is TGCAGTGCTAGAGAAAAGGACGGGGGAAACTATGGCTACACCTTC. This gives the protein CSAREKDGGNYGYTF.

The J gene is TRBJ2-5, the V gene TRBV7-8; no firm D call. Germline V gene sequence: CDR1 SGHVS, CDR2 FQNEAQ. V was shortened by 1 base and J by 13 bases, with 16 bases between the two germline ends. This CDR3 region has 13 residues. CDR3 sequence: CASSLEQSYERYF. In nucleotides, the CDR3 is TGTGCCAGCAGCTTAGAACAAAGTTACGAGCGGTACTTC.

Many counts were recorded for this clonotype. This sequence joins TRBV7-9 and TRBJ2-1; 10 nucleotides align to TRBD1. This CDR3 is built from 16 residues. Trimming at V came to 6 bases and at J to 4 bases, leaving 9 bases not matched to a gene. Germline V CDR1 and CDR2: SEHNR, FQNEAQ (reference sequence). Here the CDR3 DNA reads TGTGCCAGCAGGATCGCCGGGACAGGGGCTTACAATGAGCAGTTCTTC. Protein: CASRIAGTGAYNEQFF.

A word on this clonotype: A read error may be the cause here, since a much bigger clone is one base away. The chain combines TRBV18 with TRBJ2-3; TRBD1 matches 7 bases. The CDR3 consists of 14 residues. Germline CDR1 reads KGHSH; CDR2 reads LQKENI. CDR3 nucleotides: TGTGGCAGCTCCAAGGGACAGCCTCCAGATACGCAGTATTTT. It encodes CGSSKGQPPDTQYF.

There are a few counts of this clonotype. This may be a read error, as it is one base from a much larger clone. The rearrangement uses TRBV20-1 and TRBJ2-5, with 11 bases lining up with TRBD2. Trimming at V came to 3 bases and at J to 11 bases, leaving 11 bases not matched to a gene. The CDR3 covers 14 residues. The V gene's germline CDR1 is DFQATT and CDR2 SNEGSKA (reference sequence). CDR3: CSASGTSGANEQYF. In DNA form, the CDR3 reads TGCAGTGCTAGCGGGACTAGCGGAGCCAATGAGCAGTACTTC.

The chain carries TRBV24-1 and TRBJ2-7, with a possible D match to TRBD1 (5 bases). V was cut by 3 bases and J by 1 base, with 9 bases left in between. The CDR3 loop spans 14 amino acids. Germline loops: CDR1 KGHDR, CDR2 SFDVKD. The CDR3 loop is CATSDSDRSYEQYF. The CDR3 bases are TGTGCCACCAGTGATAGCGACAGATCCTACGAGCAGTACTTC.

This clonotype was counted many times. V gene TRBV10-1 combines with J gene TRBJ2-3; 9 bases are shared with TRBD2. Unmatched junction bases numbered 3, after V lost 5 bases and J lost 3 bases. Germline CDR1 reads WNHNN; CDR2 reads SYGVQD (reference sequence). CDR3 length equals 14 residues. The CDR3 DNA follows: TGCGCCAGCAGTTGGACTAGCGATACAGATACGCAGTATTTT. This gives the protein CASSWTSDTDTQYF.

This clonotype was observed a few times. The chain recombines TRBV3-1 with TRBJ2-5; D unresolved. CDR1 is LGHDT and CDR2 is YNNKEL in the germline V gene (reference sequence). Trimming removed 4 bases from V and 3 bases from J, with 6 bases in between. This CDR3 is built from 12 residues. The CDR3 is CASSRLEETQYF. The CDR3 region has the DNA TGTGCCAGCAGCCGGTTAGAAGAGACCCAGTACTTC.

In the case of this clonotype: Its ends do not fully match the called genes, so a read error is possible. The J gene is TRBJ2-7, the V gene TRBV7-2; D remains unclear. Germline loops: CDR1 SGHTA, CDR2 FQGNSA. The CDR3 runs to 15 residues. The CDR3 DNA sequence: TGTGCCGGCAGCCTGGCCGGAGACAAGACCTACGAGCAGTACTTC. It is translated as CAGSLAGDKTYEQYF.

The rearrangement uses TRBV5-6 and TRBJ2-7; D gene unclear. The CDR3 is 11 residues long. CDR1 is SGHDT, CDR2 YYEEEE, per germline. V gave up 0 bases and J gave up 6 bases, with 4 bases separating them. This CDR3 reads CASSLEAEQYF. The CDR3 nucleotides are TGTGCCAGCAGCTTGGAGGCCGAGCAGTACTTC.